This TCR beta chain stems from a study of cytomegalovirus exposure and HLA in healthy donors. 60 Vbeta and 13 Jbeta primers were used in PCR. The data were produced by immunoSEQ multiplex PCR, yet TCRdb's version contains in-frame clones alone and is incomplete. The sample shows 35,000 to 40,000 clones, about 66% of them seen only once. This receptor was taken from a man aged 50-59 years in good health and CMV-seropositive. The sample comprised PBMCs.

The CDR3 spells CSVEQEKLFF. CDR3 DNA: TGCAGCGTGGAGCAGGAAAAACTGTTTTTT. The chain recombines TRBV29-1 with TRBJ1-4; the D is unclear. The germline CDR1 and CDR2 sequences are SQVTM and ANQGSEA. This CDR3 is built from 10 residues. V was clipped by 6 bases and J by 8 bases, with 7 bases between them.